These 8 T cell receptor beta chains share one sample of origin, sequenced in a study of Tregs in tolerant kidney transplant recipients. TCRdb keeps only in-frame clones here, not all; method: immunoSEQ multiplex PCR. In the table there are 240,000 or so clones, approximately 83% of which are singletons. The sample taken for sequencing was CD4+ T cells from blood. Every receptor here comes from a human donor in good health.

The gene calls are TRBV19 and TRBJ2-1, with 11 bases identical to TRBD2. Germline CDR1 LNHDA, CDR2 SQIVND (reference sequence). Trimming removed 6 bases from V and 5 bases from J; junction bases left unmatched: 3. This CDR3 region has 14 residues. The CDR3: CASRTSGSDNEQFF. CDR3 DNA: TGTGCCAGTAGAACTAGCGGGAGCGACAATGAGCAGTTCTTC.

This clone was found a few times. The chain combines TRBV5-8 with TRBJ2-3; TRBD1 agrees at 7 bases. The CDR3 totals 12 residues. Trimming at V came to 4 bases and at J to 9 bases, leaving 5 bases not matched to a gene. Germline CDR1 SGHTS, CDR2 YDEGEE. CDR3 loop: CASSVTGTTQYF. The CDR3 DNA is TGTGCCAGCAGCGTGACAGGGACCACGCAGTATTTT.

The chain has TRBV5-1 and TRBJ2-5; perhaps TRBD1 as D (6 bases). Matching the DNA end better, TRBJ2-7 makes the J call doubtful. The germline V gene has CDR1 SGHRS and CDR2 YFSETQ. This CDR3 contains 11 residues. CDR3 nucleotides: TGCGCCAGCAGAGGGGGTAACGAGCAGTACTTC. It translates to CASRGGNEQYF.

The chain couples TRBV5-4 to TRBJ1-1, with D possibly matching TRBD1 (6 bases). This CDR3 comprises 15 residues. V was pared by 5 bases and J by 1 base, with 15 bases between. Germline-derived CDR1 and CDR2 are SGHNT and YYREEE (reference sequence). CDR3 residues: CASRSDQGTNTEAFF. DNA for the CDR3: TGTGCCAGCAGGTCAGATCAGGGGACGAACACTGAAGCTTTCTTT.

This rearrangement joins TRBV5-1 to TRBJ2-7, with a weak D call TRBD2 (6 bases). Germline V gene lookup returns CDR1 SGHRS and CDR2 YFSETQ. V lost 1 base to trimming and J lost 2 bases, with 10 bases between them. The length of the CDR3 is 14 residues. The CDR3 DNA reads TGCGCCAGCAGCTTGACGGCGGGACCCTACGAGCAGTACTTC. As protein: CASSLTAGPYEQYF.

This chain joins TRBV7-9 and TRBJ2-3; no clear D gene. V was shortened by 4 bases and J by 6 bases, with 14 bases between the two germline ends. CDR3 length equals 14 residues. The germline CDR1 and CDR2 sequences are SEHNR and FQNEAQ (reference sequence). The chain's CDR3 is CASSSMGRGDTQYF. CDR3 coding DNA: TGTGCCAGCAGCTCCATGGGCCGTGGGGATACGCAGTATTTT.

The chain is built from TRBV4-1 and TRBJ2-7; maybe TRBD2 (6 bases). The V end lost 2 bases, the J end lost 4 bases, and 15 bases lay between the germline ends. Germline-derived CDR1 and CDR2 are MGHRA and YSYEKL. The CDR3 has 15 amino acids. The DNA for the CDR3 is TGCGCCAGCAGCCAATTGGTGGGAGGTCCTTACGAGCAGTACTTC. It specifies CASSQLVGGPYEQYF.

This clone was seen more than once but under ten times. This chain links TRBV6-5 with TRBJ2-2; 7 bases line up with TRBD1. This CDR3 region has 15 residues. The V gene's germline CDR1 is MNHEY and CDR2 SVGAGI. The V and J ends lost 6 bases and 1 base, in that order; junction bases with no gene match: 5. The CDR3 region is CASRTDRVNTGELFF. CDR3 DNA: TGTGCCAGCAGAACCGACAGGGTGAACACCGGGGAGCTGTTTTTT.